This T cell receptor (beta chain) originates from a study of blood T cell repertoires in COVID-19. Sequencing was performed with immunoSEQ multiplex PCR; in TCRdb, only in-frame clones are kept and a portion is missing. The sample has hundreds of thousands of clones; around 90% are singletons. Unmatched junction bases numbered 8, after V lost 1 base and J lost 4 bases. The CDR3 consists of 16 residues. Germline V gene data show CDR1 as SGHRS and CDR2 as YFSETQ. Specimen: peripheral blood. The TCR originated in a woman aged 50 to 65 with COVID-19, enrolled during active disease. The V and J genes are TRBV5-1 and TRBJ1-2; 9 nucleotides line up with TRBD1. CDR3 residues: CASSLTSGQGTYGYTF. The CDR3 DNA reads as TGCGCCAGCAGCTTGACCTCGGGACAGGGAACCTATGGCTACACCTTC.